Presented here are 25 T cell receptor beta chains from one specimen sequenced in a study of OX40 agonist ivuxolimab in advanced cancers. Method: immunoSEQ multiplex PCR; TCRdb's copy keeps in-frame clones and lacks some. This repertoire shows under 85,000 clones, around 84% found once; its top ten account for over 2%. Sequenced material: CD4+ or CD8+ T cells sorted from blood, taken in a trial of the OX40 agonist ivuxolimab. Every receptor here comes from an adult with an advanced solid tumor such as melanoma, head and neck, liver or kidney cancer.

The chain couples TRBV9 to TRBJ1-5, with 7 bases aligning to TRBD1. The V gene's germline CDR1 is SGDLS and CDR2 YYNGEE. J lost 9 bases, V lost 7 bases, and 7 bases had no gene match. CDR3 length equals 12 residues. CDR3 residues: CASVVGGWPQHF. In DNA, the CDR3 is TGTGCCAGCGTGGTAGGGGGCTGGCCCCAGCATTTT.

The CDR3 DNA sequence: TGTGCCAGCAGTAAGGTTTATAGCAATCAGCCCCAGCATTTT. This translates into CASSKVYSNQPQHF. The chain carries TRBV6-1 and TRBJ1-5, with D uncertain. This CDR3 has 14 residues. V lost 5 bases and J lost 0, with 8 bases in between. The V gene's germline CDR1 is MNHNS and CDR2 SASEGT.

This clone has only one observation. The rearrangement links TRBV18 to TRBJ2-2; D tentatively fits TRBD1 or TRBD2 (5 bases each). The CDR3 totals 15 residues. CDR1 KGHSH and CDR2 LQKENI come from the germline V gene. With 0 bases removed from V and 5 bases from J, the gap between germline ends came to 10 bases. For the CDR3, the DNA is TGTGCCAGCTCACCACCGGGGGATTGGACCGGGGAGCTGTTTTTT. The encoded protein is CASSPPGDWTGELFF. The full variable domain, its missing parts supplied by reference TRBV18 and TRBJ2-2, is NAGVMQNPRHLVRRRGQEARLRCSPMKGHSHVYWYRQLPEEGLKFMVYLQKENIIDESGMPKERFSAEFPKEGPSILRIQQVVRGDSAAYFCASSPPGDWTGELFFGEGSRLTVL.

The chain has TRBV19 and TRBJ1-4; D is uncertain. V was shortened by 3 bases and J by 8 bases, with 13 bases between the two germline ends. This CDR3 is 14 amino acids long. Germline CDR1 LNHDA, CDR2 SQIVND (reference sequence). The CDR3 loop reads CASSMGNTTEKLFF. CDR3 DNA: TGTGCCAGTAGTATGGGGAATACAACCGAAAAACTGTTTTTT.

The V and J genes are TRBV5-4 and TRBJ2-3; 8 bases align to TRBD2. V lost 5 bases to trimming and J lost 3 bases; unmatched junction nucleotides: 11. This CDR3 is 16 amino acids long. Germline V gene sequence: CDR1 SGHNT, CDR2 YYREEE (reference sequence). CDR3 loop: CASRLNPGTSTDTQYF. CDR3 nucleotides: TGTGCCAGCAGACTGAACCCCGGGACTAGTACAGATACGCAGTATTTT.

V and J are TRBV29-1 and TRBJ2-2, with D perhaps matching TRBD1 (6 bases). Germline V gene lookup returns CDR1 SQVTM and CDR2 ANQGSEA. The CDR3 is 13 residues long. Trimming left V 7 bases short and J 5 bases short, with 14 bases between. Here the CDR3 DNA reads TGCAGCGCCCGATCAACAGGGACCGGGGAGCTGTTTTTT. Protein: CSARSTGTGELFF.

In this sample, this clone turned up a few times. CDR3 DNA: TGTGCCAGCAGCTTGGGGGCGGGGAACACTGAAGCTTTCTTT. Amino acids: CASSLGAGNTEAFF. V gene TRBV5-4 combines with J gene TRBJ1-1; D is undetermined. CDR3 length: 14 residues. The germline V and J ends were trimmed by 0 bases and 1 base, with 7 bases remaining between them. Germline V gene data show CDR1 as SGHNT and CDR2 as YYREEE (reference sequence).

The genes are TRBV18 and TRBJ2-5, with 9 bases aligning to TRBD1. Germline V gene data show CDR1 as KGHSH and CDR2 as LQKENI. The CDR3 spans 13 residues. V trimming: 5 bases; J trimming: 5 bases; junction bases outside the gene matches: 3. This chain's CDR3 is CASSTGGRETQYF. For the CDR3, the DNA is TGTGCCAGCTCAACAGGGGGCAGGGAGACCCAGTACTTC.

This chain connects TRBV10-3 to TRBJ1-4; TRBD1 matches at 7 bases. The CDR3 is 16 amino acids. Germline V gene data show CDR1 as ENHRY and CDR2 as SYGVKD. Germline trimming cut 5 bases from V and 5 bases from J; bases unmatched to any gene: 11. This chain's CDR3 is CAISRTSGGKNEKLFF. CDR3 DNA sequence: TGTGCCATCAGTAGGACTTCAGGGGGTAAAAATGAAAAACTGTTTTTT.

This clone has just one count. This chain joins TRBV19 and TRBJ2-2; no clear D gene. From germline, CDR1 is LNHDA and CDR2 SQIVND (reference sequence). The CDR3 is 15 amino acids. V was pared by 1 base and J by 3 bases, with 9 bases between. As DNA, the CDR3 is TGTGCCAGTAGTATAGCCAGGTTCTACACCGGGGAGCTGTTTTTT. It codes for CASSIARFYTGELFF.

The chain joins TRBV7-2 to TRBJ2-3; D is undetermined. Per germline, CDR1 SGHTA and CDR2 FQGNSA. Trimming cost V 5 bases and J 2 bases, with 5 bases left between them. The CDR3 covers 12 residues. CDR3 protein: CASSRYTDTQYF. The CDR3 nucleotides are TGTGCCAGCAGCCGGTACACAGATACGCAGTATTTT.

V and J are TRBV6-6 and TRBJ2-2; D possibly matches TRBD1 or TRBD2 (5 bases each). Germline V gives CDR1 MNHNY, CDR2 SVGAGI (reference sequence). The CDR3 totals 13 residues. V was shortened by 8 bases and J by 5 bases, with 12 bases between the two germline ends. DNA of the CDR3: TGTGCCAGCGGGGCTAGCAGGACCGGGGAGCTGTTTTTT. Amino acids: CASGASRTGELFF.

The sample holds a few counts of this clone. The rearrangement links TRBV30 to TRBJ1-4; maybe TRBD1 (5 bases). The CDR3 contains 15 residues. V lost 3 bases and J lost 0, with 11 bases in between. Germline V gene sequence: CDR1 GTSNPN, CDR2 SVGIG (reference sequence). The CDR3 nucleotides are TGTGCCTGGAGCGGGGCGGGGTCAACTAATGAAAAACTGTTTTTT. Its translation: CAWSGAGSTNEKLFF.

This clone was seen only once. The sample has other DNA sequences that encode this CDR3 too. The chain links TRBV7-3 to TRBJ2-3, with D possibly TRBD2 on 7 matching bases. CDR1 and CDR2 (germline): SGHTA, FQGTGA. Trimming removed 4 bases at V and 4 bases at J, with 9 bases between. CDR3 length: 13 amino acids. Here the CDR3 reads CASSSGGPDTQYF. CDR3 bases: TGTGCCAGCAGCTCGGGGGGCCCAGATACGCAGTATTTT.

The rearrangement uses TRBV6-5 and TRBJ1-2; D unclear. The CDR3 length is 14 residues. The V gene's germline CDR1 is MNHEY and CDR2 SVGAGI. Trimming removed 6 bases from V and 0 bases from J, with 11 bases in between. CDR3 residues: CASSPVQANYGYTF. The CDR3 region has the DNA TGTGCCAGCAGCCCCGTGCAGGCTAACTATGGCTACACCTTC.

The V gene is TRBV5-1, the J gene TRBJ2-3; no firm D call. Between the trimmed V and J ends, which lost 0 bases and 5 bases, there was a span of 13 bases. Per germline, CDR1 SGHRS and CDR2 YFSETQ. The CDR3 consists of 15 residues. CDR3 nucleotides: TGCGCCAGCAGCTTGGAGTGGGGTTTCATAGATACGCAGTATTTT. Protein: CASSLEWGFIDTQYF.

The rearrangement links TRBV9 to TRBJ1-2, with no clear D. The CDR3 loop spans 10 amino acids. Germline lookup yields CDR1 SGDLS and CDR2 YYNGEE. Trimming removed 0 bases from V and 13 bases from J, with 7 bases in between. The CDR3 nucleotides read TGTGCCAGCAGCGTAGTCGAGAGCACCTTC. This codes for CASSVVESTF.

V usage is TRBV4-2 and J usage is TRBJ1-2; D might be TRBD1 (5 bases). V lost 2 bases and J 4 bases, leaving 14 bases between the germline ends. The CDR3 is 15 amino acids. Germline V lookup: CDR1 LGHNA, CDR2 YNFKEQ. The CDR3 sequence is CASSQSDRNSYGYTF. The CDR3 nucleotides are TGTGCCAGCAGCCAATCCGACAGAAACTCCTATGGCTACACCTTC.

The J gene is TRBJ1-1, the V gene TRBV25-1, with no clear D. Looked up from germline, CDR1 is MGHDK and CDR2 is SYGVNS. V lost 3 bases, J lost 6 bases, and 11 bases lay in between. This CDR3 is 13 amino acids long. The CDR3 region is CASSELRRAEAFF. As DNA, the CDR3 is TGTGCCAGCAGTGAGCTACGGAGGGCTGAAGCTTTCTTT.

This clone appeared once. CDR3 in amino acids: CASSQIGGAQNSPLHF. The CDR3 DNA sequence: TGCGCCAGCAGCCAAATCGGGGGTGCACAAAATTCACCCCTCCACTTT. This sequence joins TRBV4-3 and TRBJ1-6, with D perhaps matching TRBD1 (5 bases). The CDR3 spans 16 residues. Germline CDR1 and CDR2: LGHNA and YSLEER. The germline V and J ends were trimmed by 2 bases and 7 bases, with 15 bases remaining between them.

The rearrangement links TRBV28 to TRBJ2-1; 9 bases align to TRBD2. The CDR3 length is 15 residues. Trimming removed 2 bases from V and 8 bases from J; junction bases left unmatched: 7. CDR1 is MDHEN and CDR2 is SYDVKM in the germline V gene. CDR3 amino acids: CASSLPASGADEQFF. CDR3 sequence (DNA): TGTGCCAGCAGTTTACCCGCTAGCGGGGCTGATGAGCAGTTCTTC.

This chain uses TRBV7-9 with TRBJ1-5, with D unclear. The CDR3 consists of 14 residues. With 3 bases removed from V and 1 base from J, the gap between germline ends came to 7 bases. The germline CDR1 and CDR2 sequences are SEHNR and FQNEAQ (reference sequence). The CDR3 region is CASSLGDSNQPQHF. The DNA for the CDR3 is TGTGCCAGCAGCTTGGGAGACAGCAATCAGCCCCAGCATTTT.

This clone was recorded once. This chain connects TRBV5-1 to TRBJ2-1; a weak D match, TRBD1 (6 bases). The CDR3 length is 13 residues. V was clipped by 1 base and J by 8 bases, with 10 bases between them. Germline-derived CDR1 and CDR2 are SGHRS and YFSETQ. CDR3 loop: CASSLTGWDEQFF. Written as DNA, the CDR3 is TGCGCCAGCAGCTTGACAGGGTGGGATGAGCAGTTCTTC.

The chain has TRBV9 and TRBJ1-4, with D possibly matching TRBD1 (5 bases). The CDR3 is made up of 14 amino acids. CDR1 and CDR2 from the germline V gene are SGDLS and YYNGEE. V was trimmed by 0 bases and J by 2 bases, leaving 5 bases between them. The CDR3 bases are TGTGCCAGCAGCGTAGAGGGGACTAATGAAAAACTGTTTTTT. Translation: CASSVEGTNEKLFF. The full variable domain, with the rest looked up from reference TRBV9 and TRBJ1-4, is DSGVTQTPKHLITATGQRVTLRCSPRSGDLSVYWYQQSLDQGLQFLIQYYNGEERAKGNILERFSAQQFPDLHSELNLSSLELGDSALYFCASSVEGTNEKLFFGSGTQLSVL.

V usage is TRBV5-1 and J usage is TRBJ2-2; D unresolved. The germline V gene encodes CDR1 SGHRS and CDR2 YFSETQ. V was pared by 0 bases and J by 4 bases, with 13 bases between. The CDR3 spans 16 residues. The CDR3, as DNA: TGCGCCAGCAGCTTGGAAGCACGTCTTCCCACCGGGGAGCTGTTTTTT. The encoded protein is CASSLEARLPTGELFF.